This T cell receptor beta chain is drawn from a study of blood T cell repertoires in COVID-19. Study-wide background: The samples span acute and convalescent COVID-19 from the United States, Italy and Spain. PBMCs, B-cell-depleted T cells, or T cells were the source of the cDNA or gDNA that made up the material.

The CDR3 is made up of 14 amino acids. V shed 8 bases and J shed 4 bases, with 17 bases lying between them. Germline V lookup: CDR1 MNHEY, CDR2 SMNVEV (reference sequence). Seattle participants joined during active infection and were tracked over time. In the study's own analysis: Cell counts per sample came from amplifying reference gene primers. TCRdb's table, derived via immunoSEQ multiplex PCR, lists solely in-frame clones and lacks some. The DNA was the basis for D and trimming; V, J and clone size are from that table. The sample carries 25,000 to 30,000 clones, approximately 85% recorded once. This sequence joins TRBV27 and TRBJ2-5; D is possibly TRBD1 (6 bases). The receptor comes from a woman older than 75 with COVID-19, enrolled during active disease. Sequencing input: peripheral blood. The CDR3 here is CASGEIGQPETQYF. The CDR3 DNA reads TGTGCCAGCGGTGAGATCGGACAGCCAGAGACCCAGTACTTC.